These T cell receptor beta chains were read from a single sample in a study of CD8 T cells in Susac syndrome. One entry per CDR3 protein results from TCRdb running MiXCR on the immunoSEQ multiplex PCR reads. The sample includes approximately 130,000 distinct CDR3 sequences, about 93% of them seen just once. Source material: CD8+ T cells from PBMCs. Receptors were obtained from a human donor with multiple sclerosis. Both conserved end residues are part of each CDR3. D genes are given only for firm matches. Clone size is given for some rows only: seen once, a few or many times, or a class if the clone is expanded.

CDR3 protein: CATGLAAPDEQFF
CDR3 DNA: TGTGCCACTGGACTAGCCGCACCAGATGAGCAGTTCTTC
J gene: TRBJ2-1
V gene: TRBV15
D gene: TRBD2
clone size: .

CDR3 protein: CASSLATAWGTQYF
CDR3 DNA: TGTGCCAGCAGCTTAGCCACAGCATGGGGGACCCAGTACTTC
J gene: TRBJ2-5
V gene: TRBV7-8
D gene: .
clone size: .

CDR3 protein: CASSLAGRLYF
CDR3 DNA: TGTGCCAGCAGCCTAGCGGGGCGGCTGTATTTT
J gene: TRBJ2-3
V gene: TRBV3-1
D gene: TRBD2
clone size: .

CDR3 protein: CASSSGTRFYEQYF
CDR3 DNA: TGTGCCAGCAGTTCCGGGACTAGATTCTACGAGCAGTACTTC
J gene: TRBJ2-7
V gene: TRBV12-3/TRBV12-4
D gene: TRBD2
clone size: .

CDR3 protein: CASSYFAYNEQFF
CDR3 DNA: TGTGCCAGCAGTTACTTCGCGTACAATGAGCAGTTCTTC
J gene: TRBJ2-1
V gene: TRBV6-5
D gene: .
clone size: .

CDR3 protein: CASSLLGGNTEAFF
CDR3 DNA: TGTGCCAGCAGTTTACTGGGCGGGAACACTGAAGCTTTCTTT
J gene: TRBJ1-1
V gene: TRBV12-3/TRBV12-4
D gene: .
clone size: .

CDR3 protein: CSARGQGYGNQPQHF
CDR3 DNA: TGCAGTGCTAGGGGACAGGGCTATGGCAATCAGCCCCAGCATTTT
J gene: TRBJ1-5
V gene: TRBV20-1
D gene: TRBD1
clone size: .

CDR3 protein: CASSIGPSYEQFF
CDR3 DNA: TGTGCCAGCAGCATAGGGCCTAGCTATGAGCAGTTCTTC
J gene: TRBJ2-1
V gene: TRBV7-9
D gene: .
clone size: .

CDR3 protein: CASSLEVYRMEQYF
CDR3 DNA: TGTGCCAGCAGCTTAGAAGTCTACAGAATGGAGCAGTACTTC
J gene: TRBJ2-7
V gene: TRBV11-2
D gene: .
clone size: .

CDR3 protein: CASSLFPRVSSYEQYF
CDR3 DNA: TGTGCCAGCAGTTTATTTCCCAGGGTGAGCTCCTACGAGCAGTACTTC
J gene: TRBJ2-7
V gene: TRBV28
D gene: .
clone size: once

CDR3 protein: CASSDGGDWRNIQYF
CDR3 DNA: TGTGCCAGCAGTGATGGGGGGGACTGGAGAAACATTCAGTACTTC
J gene: TRBJ2-4
V gene: TRBV2
D gene: TRBD2
clone size: medium-sized

CDR3 protein: CASSLLGFPIDTQYF
CDR3 DNA: TGCGCCAGCAGCCTGCTGGGATTTCCGATCGATACGCAGTATTTT
J gene: TRBJ2-3
V gene: TRBV5-1
D gene: .
clone size: .

CDR3 protein: CASSSRDTDYGYTF
CDR3 DNA: TGCGCCAGCAGCTCCCGGGACACAGACTATGGCTACACCTTC
J gene: TRBJ1-2
V gene: TRBV4-1
D gene: .
clone size: .

CDR3 protein: CASTKMDRANTEAFF
CDR3 DNA: TGTGCCAGCACCAAGATGGACAGGGCGAACACTGAAGCTTTCTTT
J gene: TRBJ1-1
V gene: TRBV6-2/TRBV6-3
D gene: TRBD1
clone size: .

CDR3 protein: CASSIASGAEAFF
CDR3 DNA: TGTGCCAGCAGTATAGCCTCTGGGGCTGAAGCTTTCTTT
J gene: TRBJ1-1
V gene: TRBV6-5
D gene: .
clone size: .

CDR3 protein: CASSLAVGLVYEQFF
CDR3 DNA: TGTGCCAGCAGCTTAGCAGTGGGGCTAGTCTATGAGCAGTTCTTC
J gene: TRBJ2-1
V gene: TRBV7-9
D gene: .
clone size: .

CDR3 protein: CASSEVEDTEGPGELFF
CDR3 DNA: TGTGCCAGCAGTGAAGTGGAAGACACCGAAGGCCCCGGGGAGCTGTTTTTT
J gene: TRBJ2-2
V gene: TRBV2
D gene: .
clone size: .

CDR3 protein: CASSGADLAPYEQYF
CDR3 DNA: TGTGCCAGCAGTGGGGCGGACCTGGCGCCTTACGAGCAGTACTTC
J gene: TRBJ2-7
V gene: TRBV2
D gene: .
clone size: .

CDR3 protein: CSVEDGQFNEQFF
CDR3 DNA: TGCAGCGTTGAAGACGGACAGTTCAATGAGCAGTTCTTC
J gene: TRBJ2-1
V gene: TRBV29-1
D gene: .
clone size: .

CDR3 protein: CASSPIGTGELFF
CDR3 DNA: TGTGCCAGCAGTCCCATTGGAACCGGGGAGCTGTTTTTT
J gene: TRBJ2-2
V gene: TRBV6-5
D gene: .
clone size: .

CDR3 protein: CSVDKGVEAFF
CDR3 DNA: TGCAGCGTTGATAAGGGGGTGGAAGCTTTCTTT
J gene: TRBJ1-1
V gene: TRBV29-1
D gene: .
clone size: .

CDR3 protein: CSALSPNGRLAGTTYNEQFF
CDR3 DNA: TGCAGTGCTCTTTCTCCCAATGGTAGGCTAGCGGGAACAACTTACAATGAGCAGTTCTTC
J gene: TRBJ2-1
V gene: TRBV20-1
D gene: TRBD2
clone size: .

CDR3 protein: CASSLDGTVMNTEAFF
CDR3 DNA: TGTGCCAGCAGTTTAGATGGGACGGTTATGAACACTGAAGCTTTCTTT
J gene: TRBJ1-1
V gene: TRBV6-5
D gene: .
clone size: .

CDR3 protein: CASSQGGSLWSIQYF
CDR3 DNA: TGCGCCAGCAGCCAAGGCGGGAGCTTGTGGAGCATTCAGTACTTC
J gene: TRBJ2-4
V gene: TRBV4-3
D gene: TRBD2
clone size: once

CDR3 protein: CASSSGASNQPQHF
CDR3 DNA: TGTGCCAGCAGTTCGGGAGCAAGCAATCAGCCCCAGCATTTT
J gene: TRBJ1-5
V gene: TRBV25-1
D gene: .
clone size: .

CDR3 protein: CSASYIPRDSNLFQPQHF
CDR3 DNA: TGCAGTGCTAGCTATATTCCCCGGGACAGCAATCTTTTTCAGCCCCAGCATTTT
J gene: TRBJ1-5
V gene: TRBV20-1
D gene: TRBD1
clone size: .

CDR3 protein: CASSYNIESYEQYF
CDR3 DNA: TGTGCCAGCAGCTACAATATTGAGTCCTACGAGCAGTACTTC
J gene: TRBJ2-7
V gene: TRBV6-1
D gene: .
clone size: .

CDR3 protein: CASSSGTGPNQPQHF
CDR3 DNA: TGTGCCAGCAGCTCCGGGACAGGGCCCAATCAGCCCCAGCATTTT
J gene: TRBJ1-5
V gene: TRBV5-6
D gene: TRBD1
clone size: .

CDR3 protein: CASSSGLAATDTQYF
CDR3 DNA: TGTGCCAGCAGCTCGGGACTAGCGGCCACAGATACGCAGTATTTT
J gene: TRBJ2-3
V gene: TRBV7-9
D gene: TRBD2
clone size: .

CDR3 protein: CASGDSNLGEQYF
CDR3 DNA: TGTGCCAGCGGGGACTCCAACCTTGGCGAGCAGTACTTC
J gene: TRBJ2-7
V gene: TRBV27
D gene: .
clone size: .

CDR3 protein: CASSYYPSYLNTEAFF
CDR3 DNA: TGTGCCAGCAGTTATTACCCCTCCTACCTGAACACTGAAGCTTTCTTT
J gene: TRBJ1-1
V gene: TRBV6-5
D gene: .
clone size: .

CDR3 protein: CATSPESGGLGEQFF
CDR3 DNA: TGTGCCACCAGCCCTGAAAGCGGAGGGCTGGGCGAGCAGTTCTTC
J gene: TRBJ2-1
V gene: TRBV15
D gene: .
clone size: .

CDR3 protein: CATSGWDSVRFF
CDR3 DNA: TGTGCCACCAGCGGATGGGACAGTGTCCGGTTCTTC
J gene: TRBJ2-1
V gene: TRBV15
D gene: TRBD1
clone size: .

CDR3 protein: CASRPRQGRNEKLFF
CDR3 DNA: TGCGCCAGCAGACCTCGACAGGGGAGGAATGAAAAACTGTTTTTT
J gene: TRBJ1-4
V gene: TRBV4-1
D gene: TRBD1
clone size: .

CDR3 protein: CASSVPSDTQYF
CDR3 DNA: TGTGCCAGCAGCGTCCCGAGTGATACGCAGTATTTT
J gene: TRBJ2-3
V gene: TRBV9
D gene: .
clone size: .

CDR3 protein: CSAGRDSNTGELFF
CDR3 DNA: TGCAGTGCCGGGCGGGACTCGAACACCGGGGAGCTGTTTTTT
J gene: TRBJ2-2
V gene: TRBV20-1
D gene: .
clone size: .

CDR3 protein: CASGDIIGTLGGLATDEQYF
CDR3 DNA: TGTGCTAGTGGTGACATAATCGGGACCCTGGGGGGACTAGCGACCGACGAGCAGTACTTC
J gene: TRBJ2-7
V gene: TRBV12-5
D gene: TRBD2
clone size: .

CDR3 protein: CASRGGHEQYF
CDR3 DNA: TGTGCCAGCAGGGGGGGACACGAGCAGTACTTC
J gene: TRBJ2-7
V gene: TRBV27
D gene: .
clone size: .

CDR3 protein: CASSLAGVNTEAFF
CDR3 DNA: TGTGCCAGCAGTTTAGCCGGCGTGAACACTGAAGCTTTCTTT
J gene: TRBJ1-1
V gene: TRBV27
D gene: .
clone size: .

CDR3 protein: CASGLAGPTGELFF
CDR3 DNA: TGTGCCAGTGGACTAGCGGGTCCTACCGGGGAGCTGTTTTTT
J gene: TRBJ2-2
V gene: TRBV12-3/TRBV12-4
D gene: TRBD2
clone size: .

CDR3 protein: CASSLGLAGHEQYF
CDR3 DNA: TGTGCCAGCAGTCTTGGGCTAGCGGGGCACGAGCAGTACTTC
J gene: TRBJ2-7
V gene: TRBV9
D gene: TRBD2
clone size: .

CDR3 protein: CASRDGTGMDYGYTF
CDR3 DNA: TGTGCCAGCAGAGATGGGACAGGGATGGACTATGGCTACACCTTC
J gene: TRBJ1-2
V gene: TRBV9
D gene: TRBD1
clone size: .

CDR3 protein: CAWLDLNTEAFF
CDR3 DNA: TGTGCCTGGTTAGACTTGAACACTGAAGCTTTCTTT
J gene: TRBJ1-1
V gene: TRBV30
D gene: .
clone size: .

CDR3 protein: CASSLQLTDTQYF
CDR3 DNA: TGTGCCAGCAGTTTACAGCTCACAGATACGCAGTATTTT
J gene: TRBJ2-3
V gene: TRBV27
D gene: .
clone size: .

CDR3 protein: CASSYGDTFQETQYF
CDR3 DNA: TGTGCCAGCAGTTACGGAGACACGTTCCAAGAGACCCAGTACTTC
J gene: TRBJ2-5
V gene: TRBV6-5
D gene: .
clone size: .

CDR3 protein: CASSIRTDYPNTEAFF
CDR3 DNA: TGTGCCAGTAGTATCAGGACCGACTATCCGAACACTGAAGCTTTCTTT
J gene: TRBJ1-1
V gene: TRBV19
D gene: .
clone size: .

CDR3 protein: CASSSSGTYEQYF
CDR3 DNA: TGTGCCAGCAGCTCATCAGGGACCTACGAGCAGTACTTC
J gene: TRBJ2-7
V gene: TRBV11-2
D gene: .
clone size: few

CDR3 protein: CATSRDRTGLITGYTF
CDR3 DNA: TGTGCCACCAGCAGAGATAGGACAGGTCTAATAACAGGCTACACCTTC
J gene: TRBJ1-2
V gene: TRBV15
D gene: TRBD1
clone size: .

CDR3 protein: CASSMDSLNQPQHF
CDR3 DNA: TGTGCCAGTAGTATGGACAGCCTAAATCAGCCCCAGCATTTT
J gene: TRBJ1-5
V gene: TRBV19
D gene: .
clone size: .

CDR3 protein: CASSLQDTSSYEQYF
CDR3 DNA: TGCGCCAGCAGCCTGCAGGACACAAGCTCCTACGAGCAGTACTTC
J gene: TRBJ2-7
V gene: TRBV4-1
D gene: .
clone size: .

CDR3 protein: CASAQGWSNQPQHF
CDR3 DNA: TGTGCCAGCGCCCAGGGGTGGAGCAATCAGCCCCAGCATTTT
J gene: TRBJ1-5
V gene: TRBV27
D gene: .
clone size: .

CDR3 protein: CASRLAEDLVGKTQYF
CDR3 DNA: TGTGCCAGCAGACTCGCGGAGGACTTGGTGGGTAAGACCCAGTACTTC
J gene: TRBJ2-5
V gene: TRBV3-1
D gene: .
clone size: .

CDR3 protein: CSVVFSGMNTEAFF
CDR3 DNA: TGCAGCGTTGTTTTCTCAGGGATGAACACTGAAGCTTTCTTT
J gene: TRBJ1-1
V gene: TRBV29-1
D gene: .
clone size: .

CDR3 protein: CASSLILSDRAGNTIYF
CDR3 DNA: TGCGCCAGCAGCCTGATACTATCGGACAGGGCTGGAAACACCATATATTTT
J gene: TRBJ1-3
V gene: TRBV4-3
D gene: TRBD1
clone size: .

CDR3 protein: CASTPTGGGEKLFF
CDR3 DNA: TGTGCCAGCACCCCGACAGGGGGCGGTGAAAAACTGTTTTTT
J gene: TRBJ1-4
V gene: TRBV7-9
D gene: TRBD1
clone size: .

CDR3 protein: CASTLLFLETPFF
CDR3 DNA: TGTGCCAGCACCCTCTTGTTTCTGGAAACGCCGTTCTTC
J gene: TRBJ2-1
V gene: TRBV7-8
D gene: .
clone size: once

CDR3 protein: CASGGLAGAYTGELFF
CDR3 DNA: TGTGCCAGCGGGGGTCTGGCGGGTGCTTACACCGGGGAGCTGTTTTTT
J gene: TRBJ2-2
V gene: TRBV6-1
D gene: .
clone size: .